The 16 T cell receptor beta chains in this list originate from one sample, sequenced in a study of T cell clones after liver transplantation (dated by TCRdb to about 2019). The library was built by means of the immunoSEQ multiplex PCR assay. TCRdb carries this immuneACCESS record with in-frame sequences only. Its versions omit some clonotypes, under half of them owing to an unresolved V gene in the studies checked, with the rest unexplained. For this sample there are 55,000 or so clones; about 70% appear just once. Together, the top ten hold 14% to 15% of the sample. The sample's time point, from its label and the paper: pre-transplant. Sequencing used CD4+ T cells from blood, obtained before liver transplant. These receptors were taken from a human donor who received a liver transplant.

This rearrangement joins TRBV7-2 to TRBJ1-2; D remains unclear. V was pared by 2 bases and J by 4 bases, with 11 bases between. Germline V lookup: CDR1 SGHTA, CDR2 FQGNSA. CDR3 length: 14 amino acids. Here the CDR3 reads CASSLPGFTYGYTF. The DNA of the CDR3 is TGTGCCAGCAGCTTACCGGGGTTTACCTATGGCTACACCTTC.

The V gene is TRBV10-2, the J gene TRBJ2-2, with 12 nucleotides matching TRBD1. The CDR3 covers 16 residues. Germline CDR1 is WSHSY and CDR2 is SAAADI. V shed 6 bases and J 3 bases; nucleotides not matched to a gene: 5. In DNA, the CDR3 is TGCGCCAGCAGGGGGACAGGGGGCGTCGACACCGGGGAGCTGTTTTTT. It codes for CASRGTGGVDTGELFF.

This clone is labeled as medium-sized. This CDR3 is CASSSGGSGNTIYF. The CDR3, as DNA: TGTGCCAGCAGCTCAGGGGGCTCTGGAAACACCATATATTTT. V usage is TRBV7-7 and J usage is TRBJ1-3; TRBD1 aligns across 7 bases. With 4 bases clipped from V and 0 bases from J, the junction kept 0 bases outside the gene matches. The CDR3 covers 14 residues. Germline V gene lookup returns CDR1 SSHAT and CDR2 FNYEAQ (reference sequence).

This clone was detected only a few times. The chain links TRBV9 to TRBJ1-6; the D gene is possibly TRBD1 (5 bases). Trimming took off 0 bases at V and 9 bases at J, with 13 bases between the two ends. The germline gives CDR1 SGDLS, CDR2 YYNGEE. This CDR3 spans 15 amino acids. The CDR3 region is CASSVDGGEVSPLHF. The DNA for the CDR3 is TGTGCCAGCAGCGTAGATGGGGGGGAAGTTTCACCCCTCCACTTT.

The V and J genes are TRBV2 and TRBJ2-7; D is uncertain. Germline V lookup: CDR1 SNHLY, CDR2 FYNNEI. The V end was cut by 7 bases, the J end by 2 bases, with 15 bases between. CDR3 length: 14 residues. CDR3 in amino acids: CASIGTRSTYEQYF. Written as DNA, the CDR3 is TGTGCCAGCATAGGTACACGGAGTACCTACGAGCAGTACTTC.

The count of this clone is one. The V call is TRBV6-5, the J call TRBJ2-7; no clear D gene. CDR1 and CDR2 (germline): MNHEY, SVGAGI. This CDR3 contains 11 residues. Deletions cut 10 bases from V and 5 bases from J, with 12 bases between. This CDR3 reads CATRHANEQYF. Here the CDR3 DNA reads TGTGCCACCCGACATGCCAACGAGCAGTACTTC.

J is TRBJ2-7 and V is TRBV27, with TRBD2 identical over 9 bases. CDR1 MNHEY and CDR2 SMNVEV come from the germline V gene (reference sequence). The CDR3 runs 15 residues. With V trimmed by 6 bases and J by 2 bases, 8 bases remained unmatched. CDR3 in amino acids: CASSLRLAATYEQYF. For the CDR3, the DNA is TGTGCCAGCAGCTTAAGACTAGCGGCAACCTACGAGCAGTACTTC.

This clone was counted a single time. The gene calls are TRBV7-2 and TRBJ2-5, with 8 nucleotides matching TRBD2. TRBJ2-7 explains the end of the DNA better; the J call may be wrong. CDR1 SGHTA and CDR2 FQGNSA come from the germline V gene. The CDR3 spans 14 residues. The CDR3 DNA reads TGTGCCAGCAGCTTAGTGAGCGGGGGTCACGAGCAGTACTTC. Residues: CASSLVSGGHEQYF.

The genes are TRBV5-6 and TRBJ1-2; 8 nucleotides align to TRBD1. The V gene end was trimmed by 4 bases and the J gene end by 4 bases; junction bases not matched to a gene: 12. Germline CDR1 reads SGHDT; CDR2 reads YYEEEE. CDR3 length equals 16 residues. CDR3 residues: CASSMGTGATIYGYTF. As DNA, the CDR3 is TGTGCCAGCAGCATGGGGACAGGCGCCACGATCTATGGCTACACCTTC.

The chain uses TRBV18 and TRBJ2-1; 15 bases line up with TRBD2. The CDR3 sequence is 16 residues long. Germline values: CDR1 KGHSH, CDR2 LQKENI. The V and J ends lost 3 bases and 8 bases, in that order; junction bases with no gene match: 5. CDR3 in DNA: TGTGCCAGCTCACCCCGGACTAGCGGGGGGGCACATGAGCAGTTCTTC. Its protein product is CASSPRTSGGAHEQFF.

J is TRBJ2-2 and V is TRBV5-8; 12 bases agree with TRBD1. The V segment lost 3 bases and the J segment 6 bases; nucleotides outside the gene matches: 3. CDR1 and CDR2 from the germline V gene are SGHTS and YDEGEE. The CDR3 has 15 residues. CDR3 nucleotide sequence: TGTGCCAGCAGCTGGGGACAGGGGGCGGCCGGGGAGCTGTTTTTT. Translating gives CASSWGQGAAGELFF.

The chain carries TRBV2 and TRBJ2-6; TRBD2 aligns across 8 bases. The V gene end was trimmed by 6 bases and the J gene end by 2 bases; junction bases not matched to a gene: 3. CDR1 SNHLY and CDR2 FYNNEI come from the germline V gene. CDR3 length: 15 residues. In DNA form, the CDR3 reads TGTGCCAGCAGCGCGGGGGGTGCTGGGGCCAACGTCCTGACTTTC. Its protein is CASSAGGAGANVLTF.

The J gene is TRBJ2-2, the V gene TRBV19, with a tentative D call TRBD2 (6 bases). In germline, CDR1 is LNHDA, CDR2 SQIVND (reference sequence). The length of the CDR3 is 15 residues. V gave up 7 bases and J gave up 6 bases, with 18 bases separating them. CDR3 sequence (DNA): TGTGCCAGTATGGGGTGGGACTCTTTCGCCGGGGAGCTGTTTTTT. Encoded protein: CASMGWDSFAGELFF. Filled out from reference TRBV19 and TRBJ2-2, the complete variable domain reads DGGITQSPKYLFRKEGQNVTLSCEQNLNHDAMYWYRQDPGQGLRLIYYSQIVNDFQKGDIAEGYSVSREKKESFPLTVTSAQKNPTAFYLCASMGWDSFAGELFFGEGSRLTVL.

Only a few counts were recorded for this clone. The V gene is TRBV2, the J gene TRBJ2-4, with D possibly being TRBD2 (5 bases). The length of the CDR3 is 15 residues. Germline V gene lookup returns CDR1 SNHLY and CDR2 FYNNEI. The V gene lost 2 bases and the J gene lost 7 bases, with 15 bases spanning the gap. The CDR3 coding sequence is TGTGCCAGCAGTGAAAATTCAGCGGTGCTTAACATTCAGTACTTC. Translating it yields CASSENSAVLNIQYF.

The chain carries TRBV10-2 and TRBJ1-3; tentatively, D is TRBD1 (5 bases). The V end was cut by 4 bases, the J end by 2 bases, with 12 bases between. This CDR3 is 15 amino acids long. CDR1 is WSHSY, CDR2 SAAADI, per germline. The CDR3 DNA reads TGCGCCAGCAGTGCCGGTCCGGGGGCTGGAAACACCATATATTTT. Translating it yields CASSAGPGAGNTIYF.

The V gene is TRBV18, the J gene TRBJ1-3; D not certain. The germline V gene encodes CDR1 KGHSH and CDR2 LQKENI. The CDR3 is made up of 12 amino acids. Trimming cost V 2 bases and J 8 bases, with 7 bases left between them. In DNA, the CDR3 is TGTGCCAGCTCACCAGGGAGAGACACCATATATTTT. This translates into CASSPGRDTIYF.